The clone carrying this TCR beta chain was seen many times. The antigen remains unidentified. Deletions cut 5 bases from V and 11 bases from J, with 16 bases between. The CDR3 is 13 residues long. Per germline, CDR1 SGHVS and CDR2 FQNEAQ. TCRdb re-analysed the RT-PCR reads in MiXCR, keeping a single row per CDR3 protein. The repertoire holds around 530,000 distinct CDR3 sequences, with approximately 17% as singletons. These data are taken from a study of response to subunit inactivated influenza vaccine. General observations from the study: After each seasonal influenza vaccination, few new T cells are recruited, the authors suggested.

The receptor was derived from a man between 45 and 75 years old who received an inactivated influenza vaccine. Here the sequenced sample was CD4+ T cells sorted from PBMCs, taken less than 30 months after vaccination. The rearrangement links TRBV7-8 to TRBJ1-5; D is unclear. In DNA, the CDR3 is TGTGCCAGCAGCCCCCCGGACGGTGGGGCCCAGCATTTT. Amino acids: CASSPPDGGAQHF.